Listed below are T cell receptor beta chains from one sample, sequenced in a study of cytomegalovirus exposure and HLA in healthy donors. Generated by immunoSEQ multiplex PCR, the TCRdb table keeps only in-frame clones and is missing some. Among 200,000 to 250,000 clones listed, 82% were seen once. The sample consisted of PBMCs. Receptors were obtained from a woman between 35 and 50 years old in good health and CMV-seronegative. The CDR3 runs from the conserved cysteine through the conserved F or W. The D gene is left open where the match is weak. Clone size is given for some rows only: seen once, a few or many times, or a class if the clone is expanded.

j_call clone_size d_call v_call cdr3_nt cdr3_aa
TRBJ2-2 - - TRBV11-2 TGTGCCAGCAGCTTTCAAGGGCGCGGGACCCGGGAGCTGTTTTTT CASSFQGRGTRELFF
TRBJ2-7 - - TRBV5-4 TGTGCCAGCAGCCGGGGAGCGGGCGCGTCTGATGAGCAGTACTTC CASSRGAGASDEQYF
TRBJ1-2 - TRBD1 TRBV2 TGTGCCAGCAGGGGACAGTTAGCTAACTATGGCTACACCTTC CASRGQLANYGYTF
TRBJ2-5 - TRBD2 TRBV5-1 TGCGCCAGCAGCTTGCAAGCTAGCGGGAGGGGACAAGAGACCCAGTACTTC CASSLQASGRGQETQYF
TRBJ2-7 - - TRBV19 TGTGCCAGTAGTTTATCCTCTTATTCCTCCTTCGAGCAGTACTTC CASSLSSYSSFEQYF
TRBJ1-2 - - TRBV2 TGTGCCAGCTCAATGTGGACTCCCAACTATGGCTACACCTTC CASSMWTPNYGYTF
TRBJ2-3 - - TRBV19 TGTGCCAGTAGATGGGGGCAGGCAGATACGCAGTATTTT CASRWGQADTQYF
TRBJ2-7 - - TRBV30 TGTGCCTGGAGTGGGATATTGGTTGGGGCAACGCAGTACTTC CAWSGILVGATQYF
TRBJ1-3 - TRBD1 TRBV11-2 TGTGCCAGCAGCCCGGGGACAGTTTTCTCTGGAAACACCATATATTTT CASSPGTVFSGNTIYF
TRBJ2-5 - - TRBV5-1 TGCGCCAGCACCTCCTTGATCGGTGAGACCCAGTACTTC CASTSLIGETQYF
TRBJ2-5 - TRBD2 TRBV5-1 TGCGCCAGCAGCTTGCTAGCGGGAACACGAGAGACCCAGTACTTC CASSLLAGTRETQYF
TRBJ2-2 - TRBD2 TRBV7-6 TGTGCCAGCGGGGCTAGCGGGAGGAAAACCGGGGAGCTGTTTTTT CASGASGRKTGELFF
TRBJ1-1 - - TRBV19 TGTGCCAGTAGTCCAAACCGGGAAGGGGCTTTCTTT CASSPNREGAFF
TRBJ2-1 - TRBD1 TRBV5-1 TGCGCCAGCAGCTTAGCAGGGACAGGGTCCTACAATGAGCAGTTCTTC CASSLAGTGSYNEQFF
TRBJ1-5 - - TRBV6-1 TGTGCCAGCAAGGGGGGGCAGAATCAGCCCCAGCATTTT CASKGGQNQPQHF
TRBJ1-2 - - TRBV19 TGTGCCAGTAGTATAAGCGTCCAAGGCGGTGGCTACACCTTC CASSISVQGGGYTF
TRBJ1-5 - - TRBV4-1 TGCGCCAGCAGCCACCTACCTACTACTGGGTTATATAGCAATCAGCCCCAGCATTTT CASSHLPTTGLYSNQPQHF
TRBJ2-3 - TRBD2 TRBV6-4 TGTGCCAGCAGGAGCACTAGCGGGAGGGCGACAGATACGCAGTATTTT CASRSTSGRATDTQYF
TRBJ2-2 - - TRBV18 TGTGCCAGCTCACCACGGTCGGGGAACACCGGGGAGCTGTTTTTT CASSPRSGNTGELFF
TRBJ1-3 - - TRBV13 TGTGCCAGCAGCTCCTCACAGGGTACAAACACCATATATTTT CASSSSQGTNTIYF
TRBJ2-7 - TRBD2 TRBV5-1 TGCGCCAGCAGCTTGGGACCTAGCGGGACCTACGAGCAGTACTTC CASSLGPSGTYEQYF
TRBJ2-6 - TRBD2 TRBV30 TGTGCCTGGAGCGGGACTAGCGGGAGCTCTGGGGCCAACGTCCTGACTTTC CAWSGTSGSSGANVLTF
TRBJ2-7 few TRBD2 TRBV28 TGTGCCAGCGCAAGCGGGGGTCGGGCCTACGAGCAGTACTTC CASASGGRAYEQYF
TRBJ2-2 - TRBD1 TRBV5-8 TGTGCCAGCAGCTTGAGGACAGGGGATAGAAGGGCCGGGGAGCTGTTTTTT CASSLRTGDRRAGELFF
TRBJ2-7 - - TRBV11-2 TGTGCCAGCAGCTTAGTGGCAGTCCGCGAGCAGTACTTC CASSLVAVREQYF
TRBJ2-3 few - TRBV19 TGTGCCACTAAGGAGATTTCTAGCACAGATACGCAGTATTTT CATKEISSTDTQYF
TRBJ1-1 - TRBD1 TRBV30 TGTGCCTGGAGTCGACAGGGGACCACTGAAGCTTTCTTT CAWSRQGTTEAFF
TRBJ2-3 - TRBD2 TRBV5-1 TGCGCCAGCAGCTGGGCCCCGGCGGGAGGACACACAGATACGCAGTATTTT CASSWAPAGGHTDTQYF
TRBJ2-3 - TRBD2 TRBV5-4 TGTGCCAGCAGCTTGGAGGTGGCTAGCGGGGTGGCCACGCAGTTGTATTTT CASSLEVASGVATQLYF
TRBJ2-2 - TRBD1 TRBV5-1 TGCGCCAGCAGCCTAGGACAGGGGGCCATCACCGGGGAGCTGTTTTTT CASSLGQGAITGELFF
TRBJ2-3 - - TRBV7-2 TGTGCCAGCAGCTCGGGACTTAACAAAGATACGCAGTATTTT CASSSGLNKDTQYF
TRBJ2-5 - TRBD2 TRBV29-1 TGCAGCGTTGAAGAGGGAGTAGCGGGAGGGCCTGATGAGACCCAGTACTTC CSVEEGVAGGPDETQYF
TRBJ2-7 - - TRBV7-8 TGTGCCAGCAGTTCTATGGCTGGAGCCTACGAGCAGTACTTC CASSSMAGAYEQYF
TRBJ2-2 - - TRBV6-5 TGTGCCAGCAAAGCGGCAGGCCACACCGGGGAGCTGTTTTTT CASKAAGHTGELFF
TRBJ2-5 - - TRBV28 TGTGCCAGCGGCTGGTCCCTGGAGGAGACCCAGTACTTC CASGWSLEETQYF
TRBJ2-1 once TRBD1 TRBV4-1 TGCGCCAGCAGCCAAGATCCGACAGGGGTCAATGAGCAGTTCTTC CASSQDPTGVNEQFF
TRBJ2-1 - - TRBV11-2 TGTGCCAGCAGCTTAGTCCCCCTAAGTTCTGCTGAGCAGTTCTTC CASSLVPLSSAEQFF
TRBJ1-5 - TRBD1 TRBV18 TGTGCCAGCTCACTAATCGTACAGGGGGCTGGTTCGCAGCATTTT CASSLIVQGAGSQHF
TRBJ1-2 - TRBD1 TRBV2 TGTGCCAGCAGTGAGGGACAGGGGGGAATCTATGGCTACACCTTC CASSEGQGGIYGYTF
TRBJ2-3 few TRBD2 TRBV5-1 TGCGCCAGCAGCTTGGATTGGCTAGCGGGTAGCACAGATACGCAGTATTTT CASSLDWLAGSTDTQYF
TRBJ2-1 - TRBD2 TRBV19 TGTGCCAGTAGTATAGGGGGTAGCGGGAGTAGGGGTGAGCAGTTCTTC CASSIGGSGSRGEQFF
TRBJ2-4 - TRBD2 TRBV27 TGTGCCACCCAGCGGGAGGGGAGGGGGCTTCAGTACTTC CATQREGRGLQYF
TRBJ2-3 - - TRBV7-9 TGTGCCAGCAGCTTAGGGCAGGGGCCAGATACGCAGTATTTT CASSLGQGPDTQYF
TRBJ1-1 - TRBD1 TRBV11-3 TGTGCCAGCAGCTTAGGGACAGGGCGTGAAGCTTTCTTT CASSLGTGREAFF
TRBJ1-3 - TRBD1 TRBV9 TGTGCCAGCAGCGGACGGACAGGGGAGTCTGGAAACACCATATATTTT CASSGRTGESGNTIYF
TRBJ2-7 - TRBD1 TRBV10-3 TGTGCCACGAATCAGGGGGACTCCTACGAGCAGTACTTC CATNQGDSYEQYF
TRBJ1-1 - - TRBV18 TGTGCCAGCTCACCACAGACTAACGCTGAAGCTTTCTTT CASSPQTNAEAFF
TRBJ1-2 - - TRBV28 TGTGCCAGCAGGACGACTTGGGGGGAGGGCGGCTACACCTTC CASRTTWGEGGYTF
TRBJ2-7 - TRBD1 TRBV6-6 TGTGCCAGTTCCCCGGGACAGGGCAGAAACGAGCAGTACTTC CASSPGQGRNEQYF
TRBJ1-2 - - TRBV29-1 TGCAGCGTTGAGGACCCGCAGGGTGGCTACACCTTC CSVEDPQGGYTF
TRBJ2-3 - TRBD2 TRBV6-1 TGTGCCAGCAGTGAACTAGCGGGAGCAGATACGCAGTATTTT CASSELAGADTQYF
TRBJ2-3 - TRBD2 TRBV30 TGTGCCATCGGACTAGCGGGAGTTGGCACAGATACGCAGTATTTT CAIGLAGVGTDTQYF
TRBJ2-7 - TRBD2 TRBV9 TGTGCCAGCAGCGTAGGCCCAGCGGGAGGGTACGAGCAGTACTTC CASSVGPAGGYEQYF
TRBJ1-1 once TRBD1 TRBV6-5 TGTGCCAGCAGACAGAAAGGGGGCATGAACACTGAAGCTTTCTTT CASRQKGGMNTEAFF
TRBJ1-3 - TRBD1 TRBV10-3 TGTGCCATCAGTTTAAATCCGGGACAGGCATCTGGAAACACCATATATTTT CAISLNPGQASGNTIYF